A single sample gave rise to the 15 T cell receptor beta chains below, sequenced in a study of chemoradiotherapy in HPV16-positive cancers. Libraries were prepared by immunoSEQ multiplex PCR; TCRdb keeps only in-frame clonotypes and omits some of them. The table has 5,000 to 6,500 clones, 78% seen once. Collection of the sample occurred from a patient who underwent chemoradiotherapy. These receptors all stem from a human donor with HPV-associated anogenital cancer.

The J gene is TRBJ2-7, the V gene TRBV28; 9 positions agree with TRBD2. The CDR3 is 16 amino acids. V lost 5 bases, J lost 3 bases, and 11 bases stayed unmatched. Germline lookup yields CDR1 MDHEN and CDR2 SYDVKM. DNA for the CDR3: TGTGCCAGCAGTGACCCCCGGGGCGGGGGGGGCTACGAGCAGTACTTC. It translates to CASSDPRGGGGYEQYF.

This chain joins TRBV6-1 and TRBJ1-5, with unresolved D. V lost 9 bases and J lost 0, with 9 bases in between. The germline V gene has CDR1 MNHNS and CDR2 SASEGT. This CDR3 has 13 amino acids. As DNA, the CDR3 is TGTGCCAGTCAGGACTATAGCAATCAGCCCCAGCATTTT. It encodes CASQDYSNQPQHF.

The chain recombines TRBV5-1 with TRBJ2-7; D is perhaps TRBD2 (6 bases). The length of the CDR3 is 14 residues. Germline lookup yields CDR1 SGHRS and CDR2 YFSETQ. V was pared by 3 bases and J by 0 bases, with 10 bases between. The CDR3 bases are TGCGCCAGCAGCTCAAGCGGGTACTCCTACGAGCAGTACTTC. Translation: CASSSSGYSYEQYF.

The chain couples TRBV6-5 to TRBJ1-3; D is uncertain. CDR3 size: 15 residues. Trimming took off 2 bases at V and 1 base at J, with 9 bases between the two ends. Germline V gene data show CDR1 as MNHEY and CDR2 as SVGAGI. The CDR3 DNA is TGTGCCAGCAGTTACCGGGGTGGGTCTGGAAACACCATATATTTT. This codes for CASSYRGGSGNTIYF.

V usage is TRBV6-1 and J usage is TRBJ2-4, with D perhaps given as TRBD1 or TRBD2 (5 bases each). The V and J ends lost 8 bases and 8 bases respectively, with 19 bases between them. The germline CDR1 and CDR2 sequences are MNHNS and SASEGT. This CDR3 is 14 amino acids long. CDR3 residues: CASSQPGLGDIQYF. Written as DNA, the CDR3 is TGTGCCAGCTCCCAACCGGGCCTGGGGGACATTCAGTACTTC.

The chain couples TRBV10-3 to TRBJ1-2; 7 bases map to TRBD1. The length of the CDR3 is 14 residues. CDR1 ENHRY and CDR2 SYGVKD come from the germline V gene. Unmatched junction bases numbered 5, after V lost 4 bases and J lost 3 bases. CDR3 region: CAISGTGLDYGYTF. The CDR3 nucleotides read TGTGCCATCAGTGGGACAGGTCTCGACTATGGCTACACCTTC.

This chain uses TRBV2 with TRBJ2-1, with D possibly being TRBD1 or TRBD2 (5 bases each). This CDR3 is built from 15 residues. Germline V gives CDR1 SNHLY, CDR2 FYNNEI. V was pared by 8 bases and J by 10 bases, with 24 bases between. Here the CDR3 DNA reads TGTGCCAGCGGAGAGGGGTCGCTAGCCCCAGGGGAGCAGTTCTTC. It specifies CASGEGSLAPGEQFF. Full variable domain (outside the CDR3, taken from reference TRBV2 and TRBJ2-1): EPEVTQTPSHQVTQMGQEVILRCVPISNHLYFYWYRQILGQKVEFLVSFYNNEISEKSEIFDDQFSVERPDGSNFTLKIRSTKLEDSAMYFCASGEGSLAPGEQFFGPGTRLTVL.

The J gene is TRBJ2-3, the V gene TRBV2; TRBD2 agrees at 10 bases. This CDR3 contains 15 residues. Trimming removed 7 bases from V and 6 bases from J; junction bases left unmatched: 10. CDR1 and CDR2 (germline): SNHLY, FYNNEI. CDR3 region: CASIGLAGAVDTQYF. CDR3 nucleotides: TGTGCCAGCATAGGTCTAGCGGGAGCCGTGGATACGCAGTATTTT.

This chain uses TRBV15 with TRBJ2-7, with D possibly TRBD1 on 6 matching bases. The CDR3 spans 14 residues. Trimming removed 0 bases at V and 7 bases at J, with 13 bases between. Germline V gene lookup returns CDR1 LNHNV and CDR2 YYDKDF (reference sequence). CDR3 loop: CATSRETGIGEQYF. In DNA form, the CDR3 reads TGTGCCACCAGCAGAGAAACAGGGATCGGAGAGCAGTACTTC.

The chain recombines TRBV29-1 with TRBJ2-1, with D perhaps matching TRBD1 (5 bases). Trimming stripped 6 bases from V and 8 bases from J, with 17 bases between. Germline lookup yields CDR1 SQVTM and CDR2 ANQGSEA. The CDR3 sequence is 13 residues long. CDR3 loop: CSVGPMRNDEQFF. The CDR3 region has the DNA TGCAGCGTGGGGCCAATGAGGAACGATGAGCAGTTCTTC.

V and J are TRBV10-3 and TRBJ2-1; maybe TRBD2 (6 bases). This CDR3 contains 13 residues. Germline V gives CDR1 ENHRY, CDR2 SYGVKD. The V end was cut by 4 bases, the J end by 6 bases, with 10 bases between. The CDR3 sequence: CAISGETSNEQFF. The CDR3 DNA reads TGTGCCATCAGTGGAGAGACTAGCAATGAGCAGTTCTTC.

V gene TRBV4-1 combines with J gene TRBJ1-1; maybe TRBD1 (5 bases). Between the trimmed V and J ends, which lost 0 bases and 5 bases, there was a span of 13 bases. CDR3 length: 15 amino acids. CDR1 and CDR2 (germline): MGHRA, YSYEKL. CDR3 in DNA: TGCGCCAGCAGCCAAGAATCCCTCTGGGGGACTGAAGCTTTCTTT. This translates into CASSQESLWGTEAFF.

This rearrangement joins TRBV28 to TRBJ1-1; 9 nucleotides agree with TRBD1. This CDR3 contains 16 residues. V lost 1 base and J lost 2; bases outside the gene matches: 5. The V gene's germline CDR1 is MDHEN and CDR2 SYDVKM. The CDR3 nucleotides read TGTGCCAGCAGTTTATTTGACAGGGGGGGAAACACTGAAGCTTTCTTT. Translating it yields CASSLFDRGGNTEAFF.

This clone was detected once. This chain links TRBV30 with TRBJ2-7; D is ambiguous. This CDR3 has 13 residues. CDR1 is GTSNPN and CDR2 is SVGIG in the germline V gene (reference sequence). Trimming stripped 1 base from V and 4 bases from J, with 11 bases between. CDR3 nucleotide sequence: TGTGCCTGGAGTGATGAGGTCCTTTACGAGCAGTACTTC. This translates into CAWSDEVLYEQYF.

The CDR3 nucleotides are TGTGCCAGCAGTAGGGACAGGGAGTACTATGGCTACACCTTC. Translation: CASSRDREYYGYTF. V gene TRBV6-1 combines with J gene TRBJ1-2; TRBD1 matches 9 bases. The CDR3 sequence is 14 residues long. V shed 5 bases, J shed 3 bases, and the junction held 4 bases outside the gene matches. Germline V gene sequence: CDR1 MNHNS, CDR2 SASEGT.